These 15 T cell receptor beta chains originate from one sample sequenced in a study of cytomegalovirus exposure and HLA in healthy donors (dated by TCRdb to the late 2010s). Library construction relied on the immunoSEQ multiplex PCR assay. The multiplex PCR relied on a mix of 60 forward primers for TCR Vbeta segments and 13 reverse primers for TCR Jbeta segments. The immuneACCESS repertoire file appears here via TCRdb, limited to in-frame rearrangements. These files lack a portion of the clones; in checked studies, under half of the deficit traces to unresolved V genes, and the cause of the others is not known. The sample yields 150,000 to 200,000 clones; approximately 81% were counted once. Of the sample, 0.35% to 0.4% falls within the top ten clones. The sequenced material came from PBMCs. Receptors were obtained from a boy aged 2-9 years in good health and CMV-seronegative.

The chain is built from TRBV28 and TRBJ1-6, with 7 bases aligning to TRBD1. V shed 5 bases, J shed 6 bases, and the junction held 7 bases outside the gene matches. The CDR3 has 15 residues. CDR1 is MDHEN, CDR2 SYDVKM, per germline. The DNA for the CDR3 is TGTGCCAGCAGTATACTGACAGGGTCTAATTCACCCCTCCACTTT. Its translation is CASSILTGSNSPLHF.

The genes are TRBV28 and TRBJ2-3; D not certain. Trimming removed 5 bases from V and 1 base from J, with 4 bases in between. There are 12 residues in the CDR3. From germline, CDR1 is MDHEN and CDR2 SYDVKM. In DNA, the CDR3 is TGTGCCAGCAGTCCGGGCACAGATACGCAGTATTTT. This sequence encodes CASSPGTDTQYF.

This clone was observed a single time. The V and J genes are TRBV19 and TRBJ1-1; TRBD1 might be the D (5 bases). The CDR3 length is 15 residues. The V gene's germline CDR1 is LNHDA and CDR2 SQIVND (reference sequence). Trimming left V 3 bases short and J 3 bases short, with 14 bases between. The CDR3 protein is CASSIRLGRDTEAFF. As DNA, the CDR3 is TGTGCCAGTAGTATTAGGCTGGGCAGGGACACTGAAGCTTTCTTT.

V gene TRBV25-1 combines with J gene TRBJ1-1, with 7 bases that match TRBD1. Germline V CDR1 and CDR2: MGHDK, SYGVNS. The CDR3 sequence is 13 residues long. After removal of 4 bases from V and 6 bases from J, the junction contained 5 bases not matched to a gene. CDR3 residues: CASSGLDRAEAFF. The CDR3 DNA is TGTGCCAGCAGTGGACTAGACAGGGCTGAAGCTTTCTTT.

The J gene is TRBJ2-7, the V gene TRBV5-4; 11 bases map to TRBD2. Trimming took 4 bases from V and 5 from J; bases not matched to a gene: 14. The CDR3 is made up of 17 amino acids. The germline gives CDR1 SGHNT, CDR2 YYREEE (reference sequence). CDR3 loop: CASSPGGGLAGGHEQYF. The CDR3 nucleotides read TGTGCCAGCAGCCCCGGTGGTGGTCTAGCGGGAGGCCACGAGCAGTACTTC. The entire variable domain, with the rest obtained from reference TRBV5-4 and TRBJ2-7, is as follows: ETGVTQSPTHLIKTRGQQVTLRCSSQSGHNTVSWYQQALGQGPQFIFQYYREEENGRGNFPPRFSGLQFPNYSSELNVNALELDDSALYLCASSPGGGLAGGHEQYFGPGTRLTVT.

The chain has TRBV28 and TRBJ2-7; D might be TRBD1 (6 bases). The CDR3 covers 14 residues. The germline V and J ends were trimmed by 5 bases and 6 bases, with 17 bases remaining between them. Germline V gene sequence: CDR1 MDHEN, CDR2 SYDVKM. CDR3 DNA sequence: TGTGCCAGCAGTCGGACAGCACATATCTTCGAGCAGTACTTC. It yields the protein CASSRTAHIFEQYF.

The V gene is TRBV5-4, the J gene TRBJ1-1; unclear D gene. Trimming cost V 0 bases and J 3 bases, with 9 bases left between them. CDR1 is SGHNT, CDR2 YYREEE, per germline (reference sequence). The CDR3 covers 14 residues. CDR3 sequence: CASSLEWEDTEAFF. The CDR3 DNA reads as TGTGCCAGCAGCTTGGAGTGGGAGGACACTGAAGCTTTCTTT.

This clone turned up a few times. Other DNA sequences of this sample code for an identical CDR3. The gene calls are TRBV19 and TRBJ2-7, with D maybe TRBD1 (6 bases). Germline V gene lookup returns CDR1 LNHDA and CDR2 SQIVND (reference sequence). V lost 5 bases and J 3 bases, leaving 8 bases between the germline ends. The CDR3 covers 12 residues. CDR3 region: CASSARGYEQYF. CDR3 in DNA: TGTGCCAGTAGTGCCAGGGGCTACGAGCAGTACTTC. The full variable domain, with the rest looked up from reference TRBV19 and TRBJ2-7, is DGGITQSPKYLFRKEGQNVTLSCEQNLNHDAMYWYRQDPGQGLRLIYYSQIVNDFQKGDIAEGYSVSREKKESFPLTVTSAQKNPTAFYLCASSARGYEQYFGPGTRLTVT.

This rearrangement joins TRBV4-1 to TRBJ1-2; 10 bases fit TRBD1. The CDR3 totals 16 residues. V lost 3 bases, J lost 2 bases, and 6 bases stayed unmatched. Germline CDR1 MGHRA, CDR2 YSYEKL. The CDR3 region is CASSQAPGQGNYGYTF. CDR3 nucleotide sequence: TGCGCCAGCAGCCAGGCCCCGGGACAGGGGAACTATGGCTACACCTTC.

The genes are TRBV10-3 and TRBJ2-3, with D maybe TRBD2 (6 bases). Germline loops: CDR1 ENHRY, CDR2 SYGVKD. Trimming removed 8 bases at V and 6 bases at J, with 12 bases between. The CDR3 runs 12 residues. CDR3 loop: CAIRGETDTQYF. DNA for the CDR3: TGTGCCATCCGCGGGGAAACGGATACGCAGTATTTT.

The rearrangement uses TRBV7-2 and TRBJ2-3, with D possibly being TRBD2 (6 bases). This CDR3 comprises 13 residues. Trimming removed 3 bases at V and 6 bases at J, with 10 bases between. From germline, CDR1 is SGHTA and CDR2 FQGNSA. CDR3 bases: TGTGCCAGCAGCTTCGGGAGACCCGATACGCAGTATTTT. It specifies CASSFGRPDTQYF.

This clone turned up a few times. This chain links TRBV4-1 with TRBJ2-6, with 8 bases fitting TRBD1. With 4 bases clipped from V and 1 base from J, the junction kept 6 bases outside the gene matches. This CDR3 spans 17 amino acids. Per germline, CDR1 MGHRA and CDR2 YSYEKL. CDR3 sequence reads: CASSLRQGLSGANVLTF. The DNA for the CDR3 is TGCGCCAGCAGCCTCAGACAGGGGTTGTCTGGGGCCAACGTCCTGACTTTC.

The chain is built from TRBV27 and TRBJ1-3; possibly TRBD1 for D (5 bases). The germline CDR1 and CDR2 sequences are MNHEY and SMNVEV (reference sequence). Between the trimmed V and J ends, which lost 3 bases and 8 bases, there was a span of 14 bases. The CDR3 is 14 residues long. CDR3 coding DNA: TGTGCCAGCAGTTTCGGGACCCCGGGGGACACCATATATTTT. It yields the protein CASSFGTPGDTIYF.

This clone was observed a single time. The rearrangement uses TRBV6-5 and TRBJ2-7; weak D call: TRBD1 (5 bases). This CDR3 has 14 residues. With 2 bases removed from V and 0 bases from J, the gap between germline ends came to 8 bases. Germline V gene data show CDR1 as MNHEY and CDR2 as SVGAGI. In nucleotides, the CDR3 is TGTGCCAGCAGTTACGTAGACAGCTCCTACGAGCAGTACTTC. This gives the protein CASSYVDSSYEQYF.

This clone was picked up a small number of times. V is TRBV6-1 and J is TRBJ1-1; D is possibly TRBD1 (5 bases). This CDR3 comprises 15 residues. Trimming left V 0 bases short and J 1 base short, with 9 bases between. The V gene's germline CDR1 is MNHNS and CDR2 SASEGT. The CDR3 sequence is CASSEAVGQNTEAFF. CDR3 bases: TGTGCCAGCAGTGAAGCTGTCGGACAGAACACTGAAGCTTTCTTT.